The 8 T cell receptor beta chains below were found in one sample sequenced in a study of post-analysis software for immune sequencing data. Their recognized antigens are unknown. Study-wide findings and caveats: Four or five TRBV segments were more frequent in patients than controls; TRBV5-6, TRBV5-1 and TRBV20-1 belonged to this group.

cDNA libraries for TCR beta contained unique molecular identifiers. TCRdb recomputed calls from the PCR reads with MiXCR, one row per CDR3 protein. The sample contains 600,000 to 700,000 distinct CDR3 sequences, around 64% of which appear only once. Sequenced: blood. These receptors came from a girl aged 2 to 10 with multiple sclerosis.

V gene TRBV7-9 combines with J gene TRBJ2-5; D not certain. The V gene's germline CDR1 is SEHNR and CDR2 FQNEAQ (reference sequence). CDR3 length equals 14 residues. V lost 5 bases to trimming and J lost 5 bases, with 15 bases between them. The CDR3 DNA reads TGTGCCAGCAGCCCCTCACGCACAGTCGAGACCCAGTACTTC. Amino acids: CASSPSRTVETQYF. Supplemented by reference TRBV7-9 and TRBJ2-5, the full variable domain reads DTGVSQNPRHKITKRGQNVTFRCDPISEHNRLYWYRQTLGQGPEFLTYFQNEAQLEKSRLLSDRFSAERPKGSFSTLEIQRTEQGDSAMYLCASSPSRTVETQYFGPGTRLLVL.

The chain joins TRBV5-6 to TRBJ1-1; 10 nucleotides agree with TRBD1. The length of the CDR3 is 16 residues. CDR1 and CDR2 from the germline V gene are SGHDT and YYEEEE. The V and J ends lost 3 bases and 1 base, in that order; junction bases with no gene match: 6. CDR3 sequence: CASSWGTGAQNTEAFF. The CDR3 DNA reads as TGTGCCAGCAGCTGGGGGACAGGGGCCCAGAACACTGAAGCTTTCTTT.

In its sample, this clonotype was seen once. The chain couples TRBV7-2 to TRBJ2-2; D gene uncertain. V was shortened by 6 bases and J by 3 bases, with 8 bases between the two germline ends. CDR3 length equals 13 residues. Germline V lookup: CDR1 SGHTA, CDR2 FQGNSA. The CDR3 sequence is CASSSSYTGELFF. CDR3 nucleotides: TGTGCCAGCAGTTCCTCGTACACCGGGGAGCTGTTTTTT.

The CDR3 region has the DNA TGTGCCAGCAGCTACCAAGGAAGTGGTTCACCCCTCCACTTT. Its translation: CASSYQGSGSPLHF. This rearrangement joins TRBV7-3 to TRBJ1-6; D uncertain. Germline V lookup: CDR1 SGHTA, CDR2 FQGTGA. The CDR3 sequence is 14 residues long. Trimming cost V 4 bases and J 9 bases, with 13 bases left between them.

This chain uses TRBV6-1 with TRBJ2-1, with TRBD2 matching 8 bases. Germline V gene sequence: CDR1 MNHNS, CDR2 SASEGT. This CDR3 has 16 residues. V lost 1 base to trimming and J lost 6 bases; unmatched junction nucleotides: 8. In DNA form, the CDR3 reads TGTGCCAGCAGTGAAGGAGGGACTAGTAAAGGCAATGAGCAGTTCTTC. Translated: CASSEGGTSKGNEQFF.

The V and J genes are TRBV3-1 and TRBJ1-2, with D unresolved. V was cut by 1 base and J by 3 bases, with 12 bases left in between. The CDR3 is 15 residues long. Per germline, CDR1 LGHDT and CDR2 YNNKEL (reference sequence). CDR3 loop: CASSQGTHGDYGYTF. In nucleotides, the CDR3 is TGTGCCAGCAGCCAAGGAACCCACGGAGACTATGGCTACACCTTC.

The chain recombines TRBV27 with TRBJ1-2; D is perhaps TRBD1 (6 bases). This CDR3 has 14 residues. Germline CDR1 is MNHEY and CDR2 is SMNVEV (reference sequence). V was shortened by 6 bases and J by 4 bases, with 15 bases between the two germline ends. Here the CDR3 reads CASRLKQGPYGYTF. The CDR3 region has the DNA TGTGCCAGCAGGCTAAAACAGGGCCCCTATGGCTACACCTTC.

CDR3: CASRPNRILSNQPQHF. The CDR3 DNA is TGTGCCAGCAGACCCAATCGCATCCTCAGCAATCAGCCCCAGCATTTT. The chain employs TRBV6-2 or TRBV6-3 and TRBJ1-5, with D hard to call. CDR1 and CDR2 from the germline V gene are MNHEY and SVGEGT. This CDR3 comprises 16 residues. V lost 6 bases to trimming and J lost 1 base, with 16 bases between them.